The 4 T cell receptor beta chains given below trace back to one sample, sequenced in a study of shared clonotypes between healthy human individuals. Sequenced by immunoSEQ multiplex PCR; TCRdb stores in-frame clones only, minus some. The repertoire includes a few million clones, roughly nine tenths of them detected once, and about 0.13% sits in the top ten. Source material: naive CD4+ T cells sorted from blood. Subset noted: CD45RA+ positively selected. Receptor source: a man younger than 35 in good health.

This sequence joins TRBV10-1 and TRBJ2-5, with TRBD1 as a possible D gene (5 bases). Germline V gene sequence: CDR1 WNHNN, CDR2 SYGVQD (reference sequence). The CDR3 sequence is 13 residues long. Deletions cut 4 bases from V and 3 bases from J, with 9 bases between. For the CDR3, the DNA is TGCGCCAGCAGTGTAGGGGTAAAAGAGACCCAGTACTTC. This gives the protein CASSVGVKETQYF.

This rearrangement joins TRBV1 to TRBJ2-7. TRBV1 is a pseudogene locus. The CDR3 is 18 residues long. CDR3 protein: CTSSQSPERNLDLDEQYF. CDR3 DNA sequence: TGCACCAGCAGCCAATCCCCGGAACGCAATCTGGACCTAGACGAGCAGTACTTC.

Comment on this clone: The same CDR3 is also encoded by other DNA sequences in this sample. The CDR3 coding sequence is TGTGCCAGCAGTTATAGGGACAGGGACTACGAGCAGTACTTC. Amino acids: CASSYRDRDYEQYF. The chain has TRBV28 and TRBJ2-7; 9 bases are a match to TRBD1. V was pared by 4 bases and J by 3 bases, with 4 bases of the junction left unmatched. Germline loops: CDR1 MDHEN, CDR2 SYDVKM. This CDR3 region has 14 residues.

The chain couples TRBV5-1 to TRBJ2-5, with TRBD2 matching over 7 bases. Germline trimming cut 8 bases from V and 2 bases from J; bases unmatched to any gene: 12. CDR1 SGHRS and CDR2 YFSETQ come from the germline V gene. This CDR3 comprises 15 residues. CDR3 coding DNA: TGCGCCAGTTCATTGCTAGCGGAGTTACAAGAGACCCAGTACTTC. It codes for CASSLLAELQETQYF.